This is a list of T cell receptor beta chains from one sample in a study of post-analysis software for immune sequencing data. From the PCR reads, TCRdb called clonotypes with MiXCR, one entry per CDR3 protein. Among fewer than 850,000 distinct CDR3 sequences, 40% to 55% were seen once, and the ten largest hold roughly 4.9%. The sequencing sample was made of blood. The receptors come from a girl aged 10-17 years with multiple sclerosis. CDR3s include the opening cysteine and the closing phenylalanine or tryptophan. Each record gives: clone size, D gene, J gene, V gene, CDR3 protein, CDR3 DNA. The D gene is left open where the match is weak. Size is omitted from some rows. Given values are once, few, many or a class for expanded clones.

abundance: .; d_gene: .; j_gene: TRBJ1-5; v_gene: TRBV28; CDR3aa: CASRVNVRLGQPQHF; CDR3nt: TGTGCCAGCAGGGTAAATGTTAGACTAGGCCAGCCCCAGCATTTT
abundance: once; d_gene: TRBD2; j_gene: TRBJ2-7; v_gene: TRBV4-3; CDR3aa: CASSQVGGGPEYF; CDR3nt: TGCGCCAGCAGCCAAGTTGGGGGAGGGCCAGAGTACTTC
abundance: few; d_gene: TRBD2; j_gene: TRBJ2-1; v_gene: TRBV20-1; CDR3aa: CSARDWEREGPKSEQFF; CDR3nt: TGCAGTGCTAGAGATTGGGAACGGGAGGGCCCCAAGAGTGAGCAGTTCTTC
abundance: few; d_gene: TRBD1; j_gene: TRBJ1-5; v_gene: TRBV12-3/TRBV12-4; CDR3aa: CASSPTGPQPQHF; CDR3nt: TGTGCCAGCAGCCCGACAGGGCCTCAGCCCCAGCATTTT
abundance: .; d_gene: .; j_gene: TRBJ1-1; v_gene: TRBV7-8; CDR3aa: CASSPRWAGGSTITEAFF; CDR3nt: TGTGCCAGCAGCCCCCGTTGGGCCGGGGGCAGTACGATCACTGAAGCTTTCTTT
abundance: .; d_gene: TRBD1; j_gene: TRBJ1-2; v_gene: TRBV7-9; CDR3aa: CASSLVGTGEYGYTF; CDR3nt: TGTGCCAGCAGCTTAGTAGGGACAGGGGAGTACGGCTACACCTTC
abundance: .; d_gene: .; j_gene: TRBJ1-1; v_gene: TRBV5-4; CDR3aa: CASRGGSGKAFF; CDR3nt: TGTGCCAGCAGAGGGGGGAGTGGGAAAGCTTTCTTT
abundance: .; d_gene: TRBD2; j_gene: TRBJ2-1; v_gene: TRBV6-5; CDR3aa: CASSSPLTSGVNEQFF; CDR3nt: TGTGCCAGCAGTTCTCCTCTTACTAGCGGGGTCAATGAGCAGTTCTTC
abundance: .; d_gene: TRBD2; j_gene: TRBJ2-1; v_gene: TRBV5-1; CDR3aa: CASSSGLAGGNMGNEQFF; CDR3nt: TGCGCCAGCAGCTCGGGACTAGCGGGAGGGAATATGGGCAATGAGCAGTTCTTC
abundance: .; d_gene: .; j_gene: TRBJ2-5; v_gene: TRBV12-3/TRBV12-4; CDR3aa: CASSPPGTNRRETQYF; CDR3nt: TGTGCCAGCAGCCCACCCGGGACCAATCGGCGGGAGACCCAGTACTTC
abundance: few; d_gene: TRBD1; j_gene: TRBJ2-7; v_gene: TRBV5-6; CDR3aa: CASSLGDRGLYF; CDR3nt: TGTGCCAGCAGCTTGGGAGACAGGGGGCTGTACTTC
abundance: once; d_gene: .; j_gene: TRBJ2-5; v_gene: TRBV4-1; CDR3aa: CTSSQEWAQETQYF; CDR3nt: TGCACCAGCAGCCAAGAGTGGGCCCAAGAGACCCAGTACTTC
abundance: .; d_gene: .; j_gene: TRBJ2-7; v_gene: TRBV12-3/TRBV12-4; CDR3aa: CASSQGRGTGSSYNEQYF; CDR3nt: TGTGCCAGCAGTCAAGGGAGGGGGACTGGGAGCTCCTACAATGAGCAGTACTTC
abundance: few; d_gene: TRBD1; j_gene: TRBJ1-6; v_gene: TRBV28; CDR3aa: CASSLRGGWRAPLHF; CDR3nt: TGTGCCAGCAGCCTCCGAGGGGGCTGGAGGGCACCCCTCCACTTT
abundance: few; d_gene: TRBD2; j_gene: TRBJ2-5; v_gene: TRBV4-2; CDR3aa: CASSQAPSGQETQYF; CDR3nt: TGTGCCAGCAGCCAAGCCCCTAGCGGCCAAGAGACCCAGTACTTC
abundance: .; d_gene: .; j_gene: TRBJ1-5; v_gene: TRBV10-3; CDR3aa: CAISGAGGNQPQHF; CDR3nt: TGTGCCATCAGCGGGGCCGGGGGCAATCAGCCCCAGCATTTT
abundance: .; d_gene: .; j_gene: TRBJ1-4; v_gene: TRBV7-9; CDR3aa: CASSQGGRRTTNEKLFF; CDR3nt: TGTGCCAGCAGTCAAGGAGGCAGGAGAACAACTAATGAAAAACTGTTTTTT
abundance: few; d_gene: .; j_gene: TRBJ1-1; v_gene: TRBV7-2; CDR3aa: CASSRGGALNTEAFF; CDR3nt: TGTGCCAGCAGCAGAGGGGGGGCTCTGAACACTGAAGCTTTCTTT
abundance: few; d_gene: TRBD1; j_gene: TRBJ2-6; v_gene: TRBV5-6; CDR3aa: CASSFGQGVTGANVLTF; CDR3nt: TGTGCCAGCAGCTTTGGACAGGGGGTCACTGGGGCCAACGTCCTGACTTTC
abundance: few; d_gene: .; j_gene: TRBJ2-7; v_gene: TRBV7-9; CDR3aa: CASSLGEIGYEQYF; CDR3nt: TGTGCCAGCAGCTTAGGGGAGATAGGCTACGAGCAGTACTTC
abundance: .; d_gene: .; j_gene: TRBJ1-6; v_gene: TRBV7-9; CDR3aa: CASSSGTSGGGPPLHF; CDR3nt: TGTGCCAGCAGCTCCGGGACATCTGGCGGCGGTCCACCCCTCCACTTT
abundance: .; d_gene: TRBD2; j_gene: TRBJ2-3; v_gene: TRBV6-6; CDR3aa: CASRRGELTDTQYF; CDR3nt: TGTGCCAGCCGACGGGGGGAGCTCACAGATACGCAGTATTTT
abundance: few; d_gene: .; j_gene: TRBJ2-5; v_gene: TRBV25-1; CDR3aa: CASSVSQGGAETQYF; CDR3nt: TGTGCCAGCAGTGTCTCACAGGGTGGAGCGGAGACCCAGTACTTC
abundance: once; d_gene: .; j_gene: TRBJ2-7; v_gene: TRBV6-2/TRBV6-3; CDR3aa: CASSFWTYTGEQYF; CDR3nt: TGTGCCAGCAGTTTTTGGACCTATACGGGGGAGCAGTACTTC
abundance: few; d_gene: .; j_gene: TRBJ2-7; v_gene: TRBV7-9; CDR3aa: CASSLVPRANEQYF; CDR3nt: TGTGCCAGCAGCTTAGTTCCCCGAGCGAACGAGCAGTACTTC
abundance: few; d_gene: .; j_gene: TRBJ2-5; v_gene: TRBV12-3/TRBV12-4; CDR3aa: CASSLRSYGSGQETQYF; CDR3nt: TGTGCCAGCAGTTTACGTTCTTACGGGAGTGGGCAAGAGACCCAGTACTTC
abundance: many; d_gene: .; j_gene: TRBJ2-1; v_gene: TRBV6-4; CDR3aa: CASSDSVYNEQFF; CDR3nt: TGTGCCAGCAGTGACTCCGTTTACAATGAGCAGTTCTTC
abundance: .; d_gene: TRBD2; j_gene: TRBJ2-1; v_gene: TRBV7-2; CDR3aa: CASSLGLAGGQNEQFF; CDR3nt: TGTGCCAGCAGCTTAGGCCTAGCGGGAGGGCAGAATGAGCAGTTCTTC
abundance: .; d_gene: .; j_gene: TRBJ2-5; v_gene: TRBV15; CDR3aa: CATSRDPGGRETQYF; CDR3nt: TGTGCCACCAGCAGAGATCCCGGGGGACGGGAGACCCAGTACTTC
abundance: .; d_gene: .; j_gene: TRBJ1-1; v_gene: TRBV24-1; CDR3aa: CATSGDTGEAFF; CDR3nt: TGTGCCACCAGTGGGGACACGGGGGAAGCTTTCTTT
abundance: .; d_gene: .; j_gene: TRBJ2-1; v_gene: TRBV19; CDR3aa: CASSRDWLNEQFF; CDR3nt: TGTGCCAGTAGTAGGGACTGGCTTAATGAGCAGTTCTTC
abundance: .; d_gene: TRBD2; j_gene: TRBJ2-1; v_gene: TRBV7-3; CDR3aa: CASSLTKTSEYNEQFF; CDR3nt: TGTGCCAGCAGCTTAACTAAAACTAGCGAGTACAATGAGCAGTTCTTC
abundance: once; d_gene: .; j_gene: TRBJ2-3; v_gene: TRBV4-1; CDR3aa: CASSQVGLTSTDTQYF; CDR3nt: TGCGCCAGCAGCCAAGTAGGACTAACTAGCACAGATACGCAGTATTTT
abundance: .; d_gene: .; j_gene: TRBJ2-7; v_gene: TRBV11-2; CDR3aa: CASSLQAGVYEQYF; CDR3nt: TGTGCCAGCAGCTTACAGGCAGGGGTTTACGAGCAGTACTTC
abundance: .; d_gene: TRBD2; j_gene: TRBJ2-3; v_gene: TRBV10-3; CDR3aa: CAVQGTSGRGQRADTQYF; CDR3nt: TGTGCCGTCCAGGGGACTAGCGGGAGAGGTCAGAGGGCAGATACGCAGTATTTT
abundance: few; d_gene: TRBD1; j_gene: TRBJ2-7; v_gene: TRBV6-5; CDR3aa: CASNPGQGPAYEQYF; CDR3nt: TGTGCCAGCAACCCGGGACAGGGGCCGGCCTACGAGCAGTACTTC
abundance: few; d_gene: .; j_gene: TRBJ2-7; v_gene: TRBV7-2; CDR3aa: CASSLEAGVRQVDFCEQYF; CDR3nt: TGTGCCAGCAGCTTAGAGGCAGGTGTAAGGCAGGTTGATTTTTGCGAGCAGTACTTC
abundance: once; d_gene: .; j_gene: TRBJ2-3; v_gene: TRBV12-3/TRBV12-4; CDR3aa: CASRGDRTLADVQYF; CDR3nt: TGTGCCAGCAGGGGTGACAGGACCCTCGCAGATGTGCAGTATTTT
abundance: .; d_gene: TRBD1; j_gene: TRBJ2-4; v_gene: TRBV7-6; CDR3aa: CASSLAPGTGINIQYF; CDR3nt: TGTGCCAGCAGCTTAGCCCCCGGGACAGGGATAAACATTCAGTACTTC
abundance: .; d_gene: TRBD2; j_gene: TRBJ2-5; v_gene: TRBV5-1; CDR3aa: CASTLAGGSETQYF; CDR3nt: TGCGCCAGCACCCTAGCGGGAGGAAGTGAGACCCAGTACTTC
abundance: .; d_gene: TRBD2; j_gene: TRBJ2-3; v_gene: TRBV10-3; CDR3aa: CAISEREASDTQYF; CDR3nt: TGTGCCATCAGTGAGCGGGAGGCGTCAGATACGCAGTATTTT
abundance: few; d_gene: TRBD2; j_gene: TRBJ2-1; v_gene: TRBV7-3; CDR3aa: CTSSFQSSGEQFF; CDR3nt: TGTACCAGCAGCTTTCAGTCTAGCGGTGAGCAGTTCTTC
abundance: .; d_gene: .; j_gene: TRBJ2-3; v_gene: TRBV7-3; CDR3aa: CASSPREELLNTDTQYF; CDR3nt: TGTGCCAGCAGCCCAAGGGAGGAACTCCTCAACACAGATACGCAGTATTTT
abundance: .; d_gene: .; j_gene: TRBJ2-7; v_gene: TRBV18; CDR3aa: CASSPRSGGSYEQYF; CDR3nt: TGTGCCAGCTCACCCCGCTCGGGTGGTTCCTACGAGCAGTACTTC
abundance: .; d_gene: .; j_gene: TRBJ2-6; v_gene: TRBV2; CDR3aa: CASSEVRSGANVLTF; CDR3nt: TGTGCCAGCAGTGAGGTGCGCTCTGGGGCCAACGTCCTGACTTTC
abundance: few; d_gene: TRBD1; j_gene: TRBJ2-1; v_gene: TRBV20-1; CDR3aa: CSARDSGTGVANEQFF; CDR3nt: TGCAGTGCTAGAGACTCCGGGACAGGGGTGGCCAATGAGCAGTTCTTC
abundance: .; d_gene: TRBD1; j_gene: TRBJ2-1; v_gene: TRBV7-9; CDR3aa: CASSRSGQGNEQFF; CDR3nt: TGTGCCAGCAGCCGTTCGGGACAGGGGAATGAGCAGTTCTTC
abundance: .; d_gene: TRBD2; j_gene: TRBJ2-5; v_gene: TRBV29-1; CDR3aa: CSVSLAGVGETQYF; CDR3nt: TGTAGCGTTTCCCTAGCGGGAGTAGGTGAGACCCAGTACTTC